The 2 T cell receptor beta chains in this list originate from one sample, sequenced in a study of regulatory T cells in long-lasting Graves disease. Time point: newly diagnosed GD, antithyroid drugs for less than 3 months. PBMCs provided the RNA from which the TCR library was made. Relying on iRepertoire HTBI primers and Arm-PCR of CDR3 regions, the team built TCR beta libraries. One entry per CDR3 protein, called by TCRdb with MiXCR from the multiplex PCR reads. The profile shows hundreds of thousands of distinct CDR3 sequences, approximately 15% of them singletons. A further study also used this sample, focusing on T cells in Graves' hyperthyroidism and ophthalmopathy.

Sample: peripheral blood mononuclear cells (PBMCs), taken at new diagnosis, from a patient treated with antithyroid drugs. The receptors stem from a woman under 40 with Graves disease.

Concerning this clonotype itself: An end of the junction does not agree with germline; a read error may underlie this. The V and J genes are TRBV10-3 and TRBJ1-2; 7 nucleotides match TRBD1. The CDR3 has 13 residues. The germline gives CDR1 ENHRY, CDR2 SYGVKD. CDR3 region: CAISIRQDRGYTF. The CDR3 DNA reads TGCGCCATCAGCATAAGACAGGACAGGGGCTACACCTTC.

This chain joins TRBV7-2 and TRBJ2-3; D not resolved. Germline-derived CDR1 and CDR2 are SGHTA and FQGNSA. The CDR3 is made up of 13 amino acids. V lost 10 bases and J lost 2, with 13 bases in between. CDR3 in DNA: TGTGCCACCCACGAAAGGGTCACAGATACGCAGTATTTT. Its protein is CATHERVTDTQYF. The full variable domain, rest sourced from reference TRBV7-2 and TRBJ2-3, is GAGVSQSPSNKVTEKGKDVELRCDPISGHTALYWYRQSLGQGLEFLIYFQGNSAPDKSGLPSDRFSAERTGGSVSTLTIQRTQQEDSAVYLCATHERVTDTQYFGPGTRLTVL.